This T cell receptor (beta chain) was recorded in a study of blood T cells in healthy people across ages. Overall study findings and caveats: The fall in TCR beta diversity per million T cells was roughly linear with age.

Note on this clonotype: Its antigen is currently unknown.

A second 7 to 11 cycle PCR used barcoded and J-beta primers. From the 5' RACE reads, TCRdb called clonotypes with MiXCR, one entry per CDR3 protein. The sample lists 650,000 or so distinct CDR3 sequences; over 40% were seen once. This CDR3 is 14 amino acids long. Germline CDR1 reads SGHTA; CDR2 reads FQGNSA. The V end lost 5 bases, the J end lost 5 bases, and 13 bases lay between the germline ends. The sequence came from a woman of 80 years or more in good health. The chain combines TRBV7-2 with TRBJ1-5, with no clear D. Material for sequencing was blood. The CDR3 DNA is TGTGCCAGCAGCCTCCGGGCGGGGTATCAGCCCCAGCATTTT. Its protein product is CASSLRAGYQPQHF.